Below, one T cell receptor beta chain is given with its context. This sample is part of a study of blood T cell repertoires in COVID-19. Study information: The United States, Italy and Spain were the sources of the acute and convalescent COVID-19 samples. The analysed material was cDNA or gDNA that came from T cells, B-cell-depleted T cells, or PBMCs.

In the source study's methods: It was from reference gene primer amplification that nucleated cell counts were estimated. Sequencing was performed with immunoSEQ multiplex PCR; in TCRdb, only in-frame clones are kept and a portion is missing. D and trimming were read from the DNA, whereas the V and J calls and clone size are those reported in that table. The sample comprises 59,000 or so clones, more than 75% of which are singletons, and 1.5% to 2% rests with the top ten. The TCR comes from a human donor in a cohort sampled during active COVID-19. The sample taken for sequencing was peripheral blood.

CDR3: CASSFERLGQFF. The CDR3 coding sequence is TGTGCCAGCAGCTTCGAGCGGTTGGGGCAGTTCTTC. The V call is TRBV5-6, the J call TRBJ2-1; maybe TRBD2 (5 bases). The CDR3 spans 12 residues. Trimming took 2 bases from V and 12 from J, leaving 12 bases between them. Germline V CDR1 and CDR2: SGHDT, YYEEEE. Together with reference TRBV5-6 and TRBJ2-1, the CDR3 gives the full variable domain: DAGVTQSPTHLIKTRGQQVTLRCSPKSGHDTVSWYQQALGQGPQFIFQYYEEEERQRGNFPDRFSGHQFPNYSSELNVNALLLGDSALYLCASSFERLGQFFGPGTRLTVL.